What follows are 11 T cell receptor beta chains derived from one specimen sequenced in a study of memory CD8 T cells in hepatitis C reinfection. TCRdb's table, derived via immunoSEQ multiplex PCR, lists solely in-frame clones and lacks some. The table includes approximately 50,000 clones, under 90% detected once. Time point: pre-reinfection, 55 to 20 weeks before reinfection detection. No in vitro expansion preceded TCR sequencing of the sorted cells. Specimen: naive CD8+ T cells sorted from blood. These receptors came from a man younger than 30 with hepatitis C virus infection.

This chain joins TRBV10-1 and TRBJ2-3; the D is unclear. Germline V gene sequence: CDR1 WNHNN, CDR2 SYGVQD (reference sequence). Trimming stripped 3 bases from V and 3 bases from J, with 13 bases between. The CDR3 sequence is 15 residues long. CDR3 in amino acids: CASSDPRNGTDTQYF. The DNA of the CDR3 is TGCGCCAGCAGTGACCCCCGAAACGGGACAGATACGCAGTATTTT.

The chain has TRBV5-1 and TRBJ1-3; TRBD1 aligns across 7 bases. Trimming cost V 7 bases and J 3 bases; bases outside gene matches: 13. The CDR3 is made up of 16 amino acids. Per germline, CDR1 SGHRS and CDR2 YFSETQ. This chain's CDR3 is CASASVEGADGNTIYF. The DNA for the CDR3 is TGCGCCAGCGCTTCCGTGGAGGGGGCGGATGGAAACACCATATATTTT.

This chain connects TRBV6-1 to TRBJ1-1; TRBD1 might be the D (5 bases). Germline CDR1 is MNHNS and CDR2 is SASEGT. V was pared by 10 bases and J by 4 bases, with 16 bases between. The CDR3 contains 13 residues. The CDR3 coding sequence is TGTGCCACCAGGGCCTCCAGGGCCACTGAAGCTTTCTTT. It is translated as CATRASRATEAFF.

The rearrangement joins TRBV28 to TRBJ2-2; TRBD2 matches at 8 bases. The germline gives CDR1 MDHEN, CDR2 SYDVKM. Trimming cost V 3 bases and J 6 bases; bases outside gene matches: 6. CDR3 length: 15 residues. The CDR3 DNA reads TGTGCCAGCAGTTTTAGCCCAGCGGGAGCCGGGGAGCTGTTTTTT. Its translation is CASSFSPAGAGELFF.

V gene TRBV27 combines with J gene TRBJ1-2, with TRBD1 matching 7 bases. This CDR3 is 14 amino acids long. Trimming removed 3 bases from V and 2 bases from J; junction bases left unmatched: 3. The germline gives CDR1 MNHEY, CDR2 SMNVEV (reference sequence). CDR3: CASSFTGVNYGYTF. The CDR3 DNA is TGTGCCAGCAGTTTCACAGGGGTAAACTATGGCTACACCTTC.

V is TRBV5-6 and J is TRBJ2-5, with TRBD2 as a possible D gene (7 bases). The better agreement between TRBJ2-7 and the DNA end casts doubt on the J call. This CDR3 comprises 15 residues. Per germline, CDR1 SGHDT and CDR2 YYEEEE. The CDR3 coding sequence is TGTGCCAGCACCTCTAGGGGGGGACCCTACTACGAGCAGTACTTC. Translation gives CASTSRGGPYYEQYF.

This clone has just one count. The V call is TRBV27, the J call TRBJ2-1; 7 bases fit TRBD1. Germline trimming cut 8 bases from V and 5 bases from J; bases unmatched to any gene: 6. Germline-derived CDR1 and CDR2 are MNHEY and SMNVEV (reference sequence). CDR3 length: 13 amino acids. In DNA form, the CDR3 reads TGTGCCAGCTGTGGGACAGTAAACAATGAGCAGTTCTTC. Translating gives CASCGTVNNEQFF.

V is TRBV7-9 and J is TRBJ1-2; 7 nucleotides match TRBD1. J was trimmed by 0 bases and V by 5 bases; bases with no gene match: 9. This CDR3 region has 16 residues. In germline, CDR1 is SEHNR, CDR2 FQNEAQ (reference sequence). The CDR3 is CASSRPGQLANYGYTF. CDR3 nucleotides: TGTGCCAGCAGCCGACCGGGACAGTTAGCTAACTATGGCTACACCTTC.

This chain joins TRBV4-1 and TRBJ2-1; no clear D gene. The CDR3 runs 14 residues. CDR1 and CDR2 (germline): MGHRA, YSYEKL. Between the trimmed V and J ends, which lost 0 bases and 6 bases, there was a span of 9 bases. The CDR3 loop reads CASSQEYRFNEQFF. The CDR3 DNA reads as TGCGCCAGCAGCCAAGAATACAGATTCAATGAGCAGTTCTTC.

CDR3 nucleotides: TGTGCCAGCAGCTTGGCTGGGGCCACCCAATACAATGAGCAGTTCTTC. It encodes CASSLAGATQYNEQFF. The rearrangement links TRBV5-8 to TRBJ2-1; D is perhaps TRBD1 (5 bases). CDR3 length equals 16 residues. Germline V gene data show CDR1 as SGHTS and CDR2 as YDEGEE. The ends were cut back, 0 bases at V and 4 bases at J, with 14 bases in the middle.

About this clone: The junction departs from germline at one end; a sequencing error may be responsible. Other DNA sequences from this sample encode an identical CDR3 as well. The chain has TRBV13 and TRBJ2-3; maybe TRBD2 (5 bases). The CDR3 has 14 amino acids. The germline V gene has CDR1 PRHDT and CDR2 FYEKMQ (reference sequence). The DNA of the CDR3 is TGTGCCAGTAAAGTCGGACTGGCCGGAGATACGCAGTACTTT. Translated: CASKVGLAGDTQYF.